Listed here are 20 T cell receptor beta chains from one sample, sequenced in a study of cytomegalovirus exposure and HLA in healthy donors. The PCR contained 60 Vbeta and 13 Jbeta primers. Measured with immunoSEQ multiplex PCR; TCRdb has only the in-frame clones, and not every one. Among over 100,000 clones listed, 50% to 75% were seen once. Sequenced: PBMCs. The receptors were sampled from a woman aged 40 to 50 in good health and CMV-seropositive.

This clone was counted a few times. The chain couples TRBV10-3 to TRBJ2-7; the match to TRBD1 covers 7 bases. With V trimmed by 7 bases and J by 0 bases, 3 bases remained unmatched. CDR1 is ENHRY, CDR2 SYGVKD, per germline. The CDR3 sequence is 13 residues long. The CDR3 loop is CAIMDRSSYEQYF. The CDR3 nucleotides are TGTGCCATCATGGACAGGAGCTCCTACGAGCAGTACTTC.

This chain connects TRBV13 to TRBJ2-7, with D maybe TRBD1 (5 bases). The CDR3 totals 13 residues. Trimming took off 6 bases at V and 9 bases at J, with 18 bases between the two ends. In germline, CDR1 is PRHDT, CDR2 FYEKMQ (reference sequence). For the CDR3, the DNA is TGTGCCAGCAGTATGGGCCAGGGTGGGGTGCAGTACTTC. It translates to CASSMGQGGVQYF.

This clone appeared a few times. The chain is built from TRBV11-3 and TRBJ1-2; D might be TRBD1 (6 bases). Trimming cost V 3 bases and J 2 bases, with 19 bases left between them. CDR1 SGHNT and CDR2 YENEEA come from the germline V gene. CDR3 length: 17 residues. The CDR3 reads CASSFGQPGWGNYGYTF. The DNA for the CDR3 is TGTGCCAGCAGCTTCGGACAGCCCGGTTGGGGCAACTATGGCTACACCTTC.

V and J are TRBV6-1 and TRBJ2-7; a possible D gene is TRBD1 (5 bases). Germline lookup yields CDR1 MNHNS and CDR2 SASEGT. Trimming stripped 2 bases from V and 6 bases from J, with 8 bases between. CDR3 length: 12 residues. The CDR3 protein is CASSETGIEQYF. Here the CDR3 DNA reads TGTGCCAGCAGTGAAACAGGAATCGAGCAGTACTTC.

The genes are TRBV28 and TRBJ2-3, with 7 bases aligning to TRBD2. The V gene's germline CDR1 is MDHEN and CDR2 SYDVKM. The V segment lost 11 bases and the J segment 6 bases; nucleotides outside the gene matches: 17. CDR3 size: 15 residues. CDR3 protein: CASSRWGGLSDTQYF. In nucleotides, the CDR3 is TGTGCCTCCTCCAGGTGGGGAGGGCTATCGGATACGCAGTATTTT.

The V and J genes are TRBV19 and TRBJ2-1; TRBD2 agrees at 11 bases. CDR3 length: 16 residues. The germline V gene has CDR1 LNHDA and CDR2 SQIVND (reference sequence). V shed 3 bases and J 8 bases; nucleotides not matched to a gene: 9. The CDR3 DNA reads as TGTGCCAGTAGTATTCGGCTAGCGGGAGGTGTCGATGAGCAGTTCTTC. Translating it yields CASSIRLAGGVDEQFF.

V gene TRBV4-1 combines with J gene TRBJ1-1, with TRBD1 matching 7 bases. Germline CDR1 MGHRA, CDR2 YSYEKL. This CDR3 has 16 residues. V dropped 0 bases and J dropped 5; count of bases not matched to a gene: 9. CDR3 region: CASSQEGGVTGTEAFF. The CDR3 DNA sequence: TGCGCCAGCAGCCAAGAAGGGGGCGTTACGGGTACTGAAGCTTTCTTT.

The rearrangement joins TRBV19 to TRBJ2-5, with 11 bases matching TRBD2. With the DNA end fitting TRBJ2-7 better, the J assignment may be wrong. The CDR3 runs 15 residues. The germline CDR1 and CDR2 sequences are LNHDA and SQIVND (reference sequence). As DNA, the CDR3 is TGTGCCAGTAGTATAAAGACTAGCGGGGTCTACGAGCAGTACTTC. It encodes CASSIKTSGVYEQYF.

This clone was recorded once. The V and J genes are TRBV7-6 and TRBJ2-5, with TRBD1 as a possible D gene (6 bases). Trimming cost V 3 bases and J 5 bases, with 16 bases left between them. The CDR3 spans 15 residues. Looked up from germline, CDR1 is SGHVS and CDR2 is FNYEAQ. The CDR3, as DNA: TGTGCCAGCAGCTTGCCCGCCCAAAGGGGGGAGACCCAGTACTTC. Translating it yields CASSLPAQRGETQYF.

V and J are TRBV9 and TRBJ1-2; 7 bases are shared with TRBD1. The CDR3 runs to 13 residues. The V and J ends lost 4 bases and 14 bases, in that order; junction bases with no gene match: 14. The germline gives CDR1 SGDLS, CDR2 YYNGEE. The CDR3 spells CASSYSAMDRSTF. The CDR3 region has the DNA TGTGCCAGCAGCTACTCGGCTATGGACAGGAGTACCTTC.

The gene calls are TRBV7-9 and TRBJ2-7; 8 bases map to TRBD1. The junction had 11 bases not matched to a gene; V was cut back by 4 bases and J by 12 bases. The CDR3 totals 13 residues. Germline V gives CDR1 SEHNR, CDR2 FQNEAQ (reference sequence). CDR3 residues: CASSSQDRVMVYF. In DNA, the CDR3 is TGTGCCAGCAGCTCCCAGGACAGGGTGATGGTGTACTTC.

The chain carries TRBV7-8 and TRBJ2-3; tentative D call: TRBD2 (5 bases). V lost 4 bases to trimming and J lost 7 bases, with 21 bases between them. The CDR3 contains 16 residues. Germline V gene lookup returns CDR1 SGHVS and CDR2 FQNEAQ. For the CDR3, the DNA is TGTGCCAGCAGCTCTGGTCGAGCTAGCTCGACATATACGCAGTATTTT. This sequence encodes CASSSGRASSTYTQYF.

This chain uses TRBV28 with TRBJ2-4, with a tentative D call TRBD2 (5 bases). V was trimmed by 4 bases and J by 6 bases, leaving 13 bases between them. CDR1 MDHEN and CDR2 SYDVKM come from the germline V gene. This CDR3 contains 14 residues. The CDR3 is CASSSGISGNIQYF. CDR3 sequence (DNA): TGTGCCAGCAGTTCGGGAATTAGTGGAAACATTCAGTACTTC. The full variable domain, rest sourced from reference TRBV28 and TRBJ2-4, is DVKVTQSSRYLVKRTGEKVFLECVQDMDHENMFWYRQDPGLGLRLIYFSYDVKMKEKGDIPEGYSVSREKKERFSLILESASTNQTSMYLCASSSGISGNIQYFGAGTRLSVL.

This clone was detected a few times. The V and J genes are TRBV7-9 and TRBJ1-5, with 8 bases identical to TRBD1. This CDR3 has 12 amino acids. Germline CDR1 and CDR2: SEHNR and FQNEAQ (reference sequence). The J segment lost 11 bases and the V segment lost 3 bases, leaving 3 bases of the junction unmatched. The CDR3 loop reads CASSLGTGSQHF. Here the CDR3 DNA reads TGTGCCAGCAGCTTGGGGACAGGCTCCCAGCATTTT. The full variable domain, its missing parts supplied by reference TRBV7-9 and TRBJ1-5, is DTGVSQNPRHKITKRGQNVTFRCDPISEHNRLYWYRQTLGQGPEFLTYFQNEAQLEKSRLLSDRFSAERPKGSFSTLEIQRTEQGDSAMYLCASSLGTGSQHFGDGTRLSIL.

The chain couples TRBV7-8 to TRBJ2-7; 9 positions match TRBD2. This CDR3 spans 19 amino acids. The ends lost 1 base at V and 1 base at J; junction bases unmatched: 14. Germline assignment: CDR1 SGHVS and CDR2 FQNEAQ. CDR3 residues: CASSLERSSGGSFSYEQYF. The CDR3 DNA sequence: TGTGCCAGCAGCTTAGAGCGGAGTAGCGGGGGCTCCTTTTCCTACGAGCAGTACTTC.

The J gene is TRBJ2-7, the V gene TRBV28; maybe TRBD1 (5 bases). The V gene lost 4 bases and the J gene lost 11 bases, with 15 bases spanning the gap. Germline CDR1 is MDHEN and CDR2 is SYDVKM. The CDR3 is 12 residues long. CDR3 in amino acids: CASSSPDIREYF. The CDR3 coding sequence is TGTGCCAGCAGTTCACCCGACATCAGGGAGTACTTC.

The count of this clone is one. The chain recombines TRBV29-1 with TRBJ1-5, with a weak D call TRBD1 (6 bases). The germline gives CDR1 SQVTM, CDR2 ANQGSEA. Trimming stripped 4 bases from V and 9 bases from J, with 19 bases between. CDR3 length: 14 residues. The CDR3 DNA reads as TGCAGCGTTGCGGGGGGGCAGGGTAGGGGGCCCCAGCATTTT. Protein sequence: CSVAGGQGRGPQHF.

The rearrangement uses TRBV30 and TRBJ2-1; 7 bases fit TRBD2. The CDR3 spans 20 residues. CDR1 is GTSNPN and CDR2 is SVGIG in the germline V gene (reference sequence). The trim removed 3 bases at V and 4 bases at J, leaving 24 bases unmatched. The CDR3, as DNA: TGTGCCTGGAGGGTCGGATCCGGGACTACTATACCGGTGGGTTACAATGAGCAGTTCTTC. This codes for CAWRVGSGTTIPVGYNEQFF.

J is TRBJ1-2 and V is TRBV19; no definite D call. CDR1 LNHDA and CDR2 SQIVND come from the germline V gene (reference sequence). The CDR3 is made up of 11 amino acids. V was trimmed by 10 bases and J by 5 bases, leaving 11 bases between them. The CDR3 coding sequence is TGTGCCATAAAGCGGGATTATGGCTACACCTTC. It translates to CAIKRDYGYTF.

V and J are TRBV6-1 and TRBJ2-7; D is unresolved. The ends were cut back, 3 bases at V and 3 bases at J, with 3 bases in the middle. The CDR3 sequence is 11 residues long. Germline V gene data show CDR1 as MNHNS and CDR2 as SASEGT. CDR3 DNA: TGTGCCAGCAGTGAGCGCTACGAGCAGTACTTC. This gives the protein CASSERYEQYF.